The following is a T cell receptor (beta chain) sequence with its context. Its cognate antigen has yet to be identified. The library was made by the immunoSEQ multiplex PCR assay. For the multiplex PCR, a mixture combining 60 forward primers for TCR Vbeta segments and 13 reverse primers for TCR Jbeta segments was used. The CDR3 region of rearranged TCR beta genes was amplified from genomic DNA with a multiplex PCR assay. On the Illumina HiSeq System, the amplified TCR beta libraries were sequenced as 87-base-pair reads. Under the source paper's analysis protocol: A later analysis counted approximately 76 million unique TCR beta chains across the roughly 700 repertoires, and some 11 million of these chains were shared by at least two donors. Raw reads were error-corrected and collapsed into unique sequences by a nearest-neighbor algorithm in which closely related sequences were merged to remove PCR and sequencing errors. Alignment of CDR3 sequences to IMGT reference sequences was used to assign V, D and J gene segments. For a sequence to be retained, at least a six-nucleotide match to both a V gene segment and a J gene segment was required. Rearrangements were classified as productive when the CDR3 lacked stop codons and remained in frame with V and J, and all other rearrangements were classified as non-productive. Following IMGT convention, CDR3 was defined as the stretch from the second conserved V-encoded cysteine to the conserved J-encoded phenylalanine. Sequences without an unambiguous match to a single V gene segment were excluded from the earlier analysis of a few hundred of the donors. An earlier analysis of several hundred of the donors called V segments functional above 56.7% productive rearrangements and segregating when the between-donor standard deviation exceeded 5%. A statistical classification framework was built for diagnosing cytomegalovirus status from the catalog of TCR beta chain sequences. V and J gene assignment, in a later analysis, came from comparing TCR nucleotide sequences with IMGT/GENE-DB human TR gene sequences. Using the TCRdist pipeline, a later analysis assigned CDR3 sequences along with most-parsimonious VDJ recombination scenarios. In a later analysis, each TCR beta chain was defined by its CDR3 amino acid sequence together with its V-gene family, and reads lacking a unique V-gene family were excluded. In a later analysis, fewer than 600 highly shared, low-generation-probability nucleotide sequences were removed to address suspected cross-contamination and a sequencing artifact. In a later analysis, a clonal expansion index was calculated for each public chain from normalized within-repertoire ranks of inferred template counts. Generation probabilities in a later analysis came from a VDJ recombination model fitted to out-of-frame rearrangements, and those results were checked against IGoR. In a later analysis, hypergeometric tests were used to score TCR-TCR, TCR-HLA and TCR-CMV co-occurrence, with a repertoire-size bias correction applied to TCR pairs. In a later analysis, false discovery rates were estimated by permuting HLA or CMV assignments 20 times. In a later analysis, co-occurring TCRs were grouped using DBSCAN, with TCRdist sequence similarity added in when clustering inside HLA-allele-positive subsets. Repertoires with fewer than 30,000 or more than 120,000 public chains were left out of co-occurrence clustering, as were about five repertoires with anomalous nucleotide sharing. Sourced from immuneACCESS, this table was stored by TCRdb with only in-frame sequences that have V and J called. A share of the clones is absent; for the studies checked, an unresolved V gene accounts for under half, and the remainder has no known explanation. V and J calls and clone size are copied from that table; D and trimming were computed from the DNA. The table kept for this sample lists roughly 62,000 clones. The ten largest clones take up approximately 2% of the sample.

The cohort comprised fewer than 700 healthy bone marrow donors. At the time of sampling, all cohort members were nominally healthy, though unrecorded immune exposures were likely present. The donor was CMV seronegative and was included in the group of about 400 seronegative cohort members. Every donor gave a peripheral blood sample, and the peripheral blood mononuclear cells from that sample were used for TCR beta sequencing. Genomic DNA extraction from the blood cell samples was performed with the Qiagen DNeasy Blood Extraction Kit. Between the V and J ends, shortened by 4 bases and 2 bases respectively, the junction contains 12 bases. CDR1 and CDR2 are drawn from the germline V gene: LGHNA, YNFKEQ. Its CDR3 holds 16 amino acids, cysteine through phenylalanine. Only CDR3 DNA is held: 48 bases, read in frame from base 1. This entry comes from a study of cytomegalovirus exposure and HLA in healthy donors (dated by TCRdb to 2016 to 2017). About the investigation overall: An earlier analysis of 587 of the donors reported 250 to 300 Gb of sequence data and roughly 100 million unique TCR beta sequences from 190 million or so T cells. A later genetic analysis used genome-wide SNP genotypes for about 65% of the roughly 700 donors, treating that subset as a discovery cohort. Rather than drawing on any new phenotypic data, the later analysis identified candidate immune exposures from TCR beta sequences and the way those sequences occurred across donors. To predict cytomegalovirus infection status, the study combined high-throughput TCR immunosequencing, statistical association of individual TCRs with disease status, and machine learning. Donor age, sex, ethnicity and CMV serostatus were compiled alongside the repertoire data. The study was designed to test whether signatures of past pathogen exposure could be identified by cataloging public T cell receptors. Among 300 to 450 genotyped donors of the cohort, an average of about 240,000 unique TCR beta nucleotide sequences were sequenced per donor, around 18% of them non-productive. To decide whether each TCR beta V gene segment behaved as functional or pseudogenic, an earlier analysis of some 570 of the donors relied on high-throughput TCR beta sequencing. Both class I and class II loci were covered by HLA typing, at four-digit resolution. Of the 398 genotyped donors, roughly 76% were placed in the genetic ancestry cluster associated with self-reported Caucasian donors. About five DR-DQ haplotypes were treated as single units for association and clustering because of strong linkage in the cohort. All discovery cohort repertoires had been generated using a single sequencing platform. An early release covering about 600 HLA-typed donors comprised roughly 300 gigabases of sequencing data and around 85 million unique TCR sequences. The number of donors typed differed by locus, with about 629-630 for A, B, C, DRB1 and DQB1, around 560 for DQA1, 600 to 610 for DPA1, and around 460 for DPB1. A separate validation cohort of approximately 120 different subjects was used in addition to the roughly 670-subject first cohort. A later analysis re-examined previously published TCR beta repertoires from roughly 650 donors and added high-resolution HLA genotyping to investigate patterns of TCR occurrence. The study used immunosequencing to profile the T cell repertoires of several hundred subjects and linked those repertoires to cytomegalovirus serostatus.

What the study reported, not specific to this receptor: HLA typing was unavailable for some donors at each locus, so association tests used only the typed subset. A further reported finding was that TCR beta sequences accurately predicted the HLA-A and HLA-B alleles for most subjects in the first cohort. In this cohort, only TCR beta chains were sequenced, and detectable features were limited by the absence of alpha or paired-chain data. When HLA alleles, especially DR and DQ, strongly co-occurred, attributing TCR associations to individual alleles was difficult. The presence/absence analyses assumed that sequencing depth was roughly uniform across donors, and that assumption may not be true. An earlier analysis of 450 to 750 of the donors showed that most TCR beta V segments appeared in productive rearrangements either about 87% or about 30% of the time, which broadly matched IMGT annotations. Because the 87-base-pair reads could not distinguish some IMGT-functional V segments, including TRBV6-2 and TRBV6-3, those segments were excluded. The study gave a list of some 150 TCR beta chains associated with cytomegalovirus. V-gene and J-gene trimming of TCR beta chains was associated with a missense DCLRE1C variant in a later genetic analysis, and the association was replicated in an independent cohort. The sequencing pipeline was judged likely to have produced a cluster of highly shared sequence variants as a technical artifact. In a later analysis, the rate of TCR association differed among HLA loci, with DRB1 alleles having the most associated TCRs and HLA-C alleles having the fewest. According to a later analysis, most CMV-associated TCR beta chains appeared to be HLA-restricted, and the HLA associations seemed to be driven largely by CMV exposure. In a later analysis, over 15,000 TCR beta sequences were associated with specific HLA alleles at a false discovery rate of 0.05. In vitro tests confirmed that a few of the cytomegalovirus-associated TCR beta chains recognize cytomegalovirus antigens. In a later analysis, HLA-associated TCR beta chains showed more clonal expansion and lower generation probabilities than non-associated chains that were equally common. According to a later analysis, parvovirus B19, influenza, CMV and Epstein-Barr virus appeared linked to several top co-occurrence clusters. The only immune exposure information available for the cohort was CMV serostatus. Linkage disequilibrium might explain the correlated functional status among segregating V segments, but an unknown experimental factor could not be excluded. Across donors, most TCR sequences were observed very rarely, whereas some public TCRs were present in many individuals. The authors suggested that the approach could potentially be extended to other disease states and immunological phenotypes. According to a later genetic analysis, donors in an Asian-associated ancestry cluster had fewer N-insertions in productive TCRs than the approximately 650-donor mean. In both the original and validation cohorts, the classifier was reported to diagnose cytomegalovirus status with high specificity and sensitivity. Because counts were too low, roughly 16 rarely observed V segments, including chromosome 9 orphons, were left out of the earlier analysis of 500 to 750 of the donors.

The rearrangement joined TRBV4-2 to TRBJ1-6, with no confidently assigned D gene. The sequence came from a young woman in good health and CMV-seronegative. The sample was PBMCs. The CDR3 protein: CASSRGGGTYNSPLHF. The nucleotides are TGTGCCAGCAGCCGAGGAGGAGGGACCTATAATTCACCCCTCCACTTT.